This section outlines one T cell receptor beta chain sequence together with its context. Individuals drawn from about two dozen US areas were about 18 to 95 years old. Cohort assignment relied on participant-reported clinical history. Resolution of symptoms, clearance, or two negative PCRs was present in recovered Cohort 3 donors. In germline, CDR1 is MRHNA, CDR2 SNTAGT. This CDR3 has 14 residues. The trim removed 9 bases at V and 0 bases at J, leaving 3 bases unmatched. This entry is derived from a study of blood T cell repertoires in COVID-19. Authors' analysis steps: Estimation of nucleated cell counts was performed using reference gene primer amplification. Method: immunoSEQ multiplex PCR; TCRdb's copy keeps in-frame clones and lacks some. The DNA gave D and trimming, while V, J and clone size come from that table. The table lists about 220,000 clones, about 80% of them singletons, with approximately 16% in the top ten.

Sequencing was carried out using PBMCs or T cells enriched from blood (not recorded which). The chain recombines TRBV6-4 with TRBJ2-2; 8 bases match TRBD1. The TCR was taken from a man aged 35 to 55 who had recovered from COVID-19. Here the CDR3 reads CASQGAANTGELFF. The CDR3 DNA sequence: TGTGCCAGTCAGGGGGCGGCGAACACCGGGGAGCTGTTTTTT.